This T cell receptor (beta chain) came from a study of cytomegalovirus exposure and HLA in healthy donors (TCRdb year 2017). General notes on the study: An earlier analysis of some 620 of the donors reported 250 to 300 Gb of sequence data and 117 million unique TCR beta sequences obtained from 180 million or so T cells. Approximately 300 gigabases of sequencing data and approximately 85 million unique TCR sequences were included in an early release covering about 700 HLA-typed donors. The genetic ancestry cluster associated with self-reported Caucasian donors included about 84% of the 350 to 500 genotyped donors. The study aimed to test whether cataloging public T cell receptors could reveal signatures of past pathogen exposure. The study profiled the T cell repertoires of 666 subjects by immunosequencing and related them to cytomegalovirus serostatus. Besides the first cohort of under 700 subjects, a separate validation cohort made up of roughly 120 different subjects was used. High-throughput TCR immunosequencing, statistical association of individual TCRs with disease status, and machine learning were combined to predict cytomegalovirus infection status. To study patterns of TCR occurrence, a later analysis re-analyzed previously published TCR beta repertoires from around 700 donors and added high-resolution HLA genotyping. In the later analysis, no new phenotypic data were used to find candidate immune exposures; instead, reliance was placed on TCR beta sequences and their occurrence across donors. An earlier analysis of around 540 of the donors applied high-throughput TCR beta sequencing to assess whether each TCR beta V gene segment acted as functional or pseudogenic. Alongside the repertoire data, information on donor age, sex, ethnicity and CMV serostatus was compiled. In a later genetic analysis, genome-wide SNP genotypes for about 55% of the roughly 700 donors were used, and that subset was treated as a discovery cohort. Every repertoire in the discovery cohort had been generated on one and the same sequencing platform. HLA typing covered class I and class II loci at four-digit resolution. Typing coverage differed by locus: A, B, C, DRB1 and DQB1 were typed in roughly 620-630 donors, DQA1 in about 500, DPA1 in around 610, and DPB1 in 400 to 480. Five DR-DQ haplotypes were treated as single units for association and clustering because of strong linkage in the cohort. Among 300 to 500 genotyped donors of the cohort, an average of about 240,000 unique TCR beta nucleotide sequences was sequenced per donor, of which approximately 19% were non-productive. Broad study findings and their caveats: In a later genetic analysis, a missense DCLRE1C variant was associated with V-gene and J-gene trimming of TCR beta chains, and the association was replicated in an independent cohort. Because counts were too low, fewer than 20 rarely observed V segments, including chromosome 9 orphons, were excluded from the earlier analysis of a few hundred of the donors. While some public TCRs were present in many individuals, most TCR sequences turned up only very rarely across donors. Specific HLA alleles were associated with roughly 17,000 TCR beta sequences at a false discovery rate of 0.05 in a later analysis. An earlier analysis of around 500 of the donors showed that most TCR beta V segments appeared in productive rearrangements either about 87% or about 30% of the time, which broadly matched IMGT annotations. A group of highly shared sequence variants was considered likely to be a technical artifact of the sequencing pipeline. Strong co-occurrence of HLA alleles, especially DR and DQ, made assigning TCR associations to individual alleles difficult. Several of the top co-occurrence clusters appeared to be linked to parvovirus B19, influenza, CMV and Epstein-Barr virus, according to a later analysis. A later genetic analysis reported fewer N-insertions in productive TCRs among donors in an Asian-associated ancestry cluster than the roughly 690-donor mean. Because HLA typing was missing for some donors at each locus, association tests included only the typed subset. According to the authors, the approach could potentially be generalized to other disease states and immunological phenotypes. Most CMV-associated TCR beta chains appeared to be HLA-restricted in a later analysis, and the HLA associations seemed to be driven largely by CMV exposure. A further reported finding was that TCR beta sequences accurately predicted the HLA-A and HLA-B alleles for most subjects in the first cohort. In vitro tests confirmed that a few of the cytomegalovirus-associated TCR beta chains recognize cytomegalovirus antigens. According to a later analysis, TCR association rates differed among HLA loci, with DRB1 alleles showing the most associated TCRs and HLA-C alleles showing the fewest. Presence/absence analyses assumed roughly uniform sequencing depth across donors, an assumption that may not hold. Some IMGT-functional V segments, including TRBV6-2 and TRBV6-3, could not be told apart with the 87-base-pair reads, so those segments were excluded. A total of roughly 160 TCR beta chains were listed by the study as associated with cytomegalovirus. In both the original and validation cohorts, the classifier was reported to diagnose cytomegalovirus status with high specificity and sensitivity. Linkage disequilibrium might explain the correlated functional status among segregating V segments, but an unknown experimental factor could not be ruled out. The cohort was sequenced for TCR beta chains only, and without alpha or paired-chain data the features that could be detected were limited. For the cohort, immune exposure information was limited to CMV serostatus. Compared with equally common non-associated chains, HLA-associated TCR beta chains in a later analysis were more clonally expanded and had lower generation probabilities.

A remark on this clone: It lacks a known antigen. No much larger clone is present one base from it, and per-base qualities are unavailable.

The cohort consisted of some 730 healthy bone marrow donors. At the time of sampling, all cohort members were nominally healthy, though unrecorded immune exposures were likely present. The donor was CMV seropositive and belonged to the group of about 290 seropositive cohort members. A peripheral blood sample was collected from each donor, and TCR beta sequencing was performed on peripheral blood mononuclear cells. The Qiagen DNeasy Blood Extraction Kit was used to extract genomic DNA from the blood cell samples. The CDR3 has 15 amino acids, counting the end cysteine and phenylalanine. Here the CDR3 DNA is all that survives: 45 bases in frame from base 1. V was cut back by 5 bases and J by 5 bases, leaving a gap of 18 bases between them. For CDR1 and CDR2, the germline V gene (reference sequence) lists LNHDA and SQIVND. The library was prepared using the immunoSEQ multiplex PCR assay. A mixture of 60 forward primers for TCR Vbeta segments and 13 reverse primers for TCR Jbeta segments was used in the multiplex PCR. The CDR3 region of rearranged TCR beta genes was amplified from genomic DNA by a multiplex PCR assay. The amplified TCR beta libraries were sequenced on the Illumina HiSeq System as 87-base-pair reads. Per the authors' processing: A later analysis counted tens of millions of unique TCR beta chains across the 550 to 750 repertoires, and 9.5 million to 11 million of these chains were shared by at least two donors. Raw reads were error-corrected and collapsed into unique sequences by a nearest-neighbor algorithm in which closely related sequences were merged to remove PCR and sequencing errors. V, D and J gene segments were assigned by aligning CDR3 sequences to IMGT reference sequences. For a sequence to be retained, at least a six-nucleotide match to both a V gene segment and a J gene segment was required. Rearrangements were classified as productive when the CDR3 lacked stop codons and remained in frame with V and J, and all other rearrangements were classified as non-productive. Following IMGT convention, CDR3 was defined as the stretch from the second conserved V-encoded cysteine to the conserved J-encoded phenylalanine. In an earlier analysis of more than 550 of the donors, sequences lacking an unambiguous match to a single V gene segment were excluded. In an earlier analysis of 587 of the donors, V segments were called functional above 56.7% productive rearrangements and were called segregating when the between-donor standard deviation exceeded 5%. A statistical classification framework was built to diagnose cytomegalovirus status from the catalog of TCR beta chain sequences. V and J gene assignment, in a later analysis, came from comparing TCR nucleotide sequences with IMGT/GENE-DB human TR gene sequences. The TCRdist pipeline was used in a later analysis to assign CDR3 sequences and most-parsimonious VDJ recombination scenarios. In a later analysis, each TCR beta chain was defined by its CDR3 amino acid sequence together with its V-gene family, and reads without a unique V-gene family were excluded. To address suspected cross-contamination and a sequencing artifact, a later analysis removed under 600 highly shared, low-generation-probability nucleotide sequences. For each public chain, a later analysis derived a clonal expansion index from normalized ranks of inferred template counts within each repertoire. Generation probabilities in a later analysis came from a VDJ recombination model fitted to out-of-frame rearrangements, and those results were checked against IGoR. In a later analysis, TCR-TCR, TCR-HLA and TCR-CMV co-occurrence was scored with hypergeometric tests, and a repertoire-size bias correction was applied to TCR pairs. A later analysis estimated false discovery rates by permuting HLA or CMV assignments 20 times. In a later analysis, co-occurring TCRs were grouped using DBSCAN, with TCRdist sequence similarity added in when clustering inside HLA-allele-positive subsets. For co-occurrence clustering, repertoires with fewer than 30,000 or more than 120,000 public chains were excluded, along with five or six repertoires with anomalous nucleotide sharing. In TCRdb, the immuneACCESS table is reduced to in-frame sequences with V and J assigned. These tables do not hold every clone; where another copy was compared, an unresolved V gene accounts for under half, and the others remain unexplained. The V and J calls and clone size come from that table; D and trimming were worked out from the DNA. The table for this sample lists 100,000 to 150,000 clones; about 68% of them were counted only once. Of the sample, 4% falls within the top ten clones.

Source material: PBMCs. The TCR was taken from a man aged 40-49 years in good health and CMV-seropositive. The sequence links TRBV19 to TRBJ1-2; tentative D gene TRBD1, with 6 bases matching. The bases read TGTGCCAGTAGTCCGGGATCAGGGGCTGTTTATGGCTACACCTTC. It specifies CASSPGSGAVYGYTF.